This is a list of T cell receptor beta chains from one sample in a study of HIV-infected patients and healthy controls. TCRdb re-called the 5' RACE reads through MiXCR, storing one row per CDR3 protein. The sample lists 15,000 to 20,000 distinct CDR3 sequences, approximately 9% occurring once. Sequenced material: blood, taken during antiretroviral therapy. Receptors were obtained from an adult with HIV infection. CDR3s include the opening cysteine and the closing phenylalanine or tryptophan. The D gene is left open where the match is weak. Expanded clones are given a class, and other clones once, few, many or no size at all.

clone_size: -; d_call: -; v_call: TRBV5-1; j_call: TRBJ2-5; cdr3_nt: TGCGCCAGCAGCTTGAACAGGGTAGAGACCCAGTACTTC; cdr3_aa: CASSLNRVETQYF
clone_size: many; d_call: -; v_call: TRBV4-2; j_call: TRBJ1-4; cdr3_nt: TGTGCCAGCAGCCCCGGGACAAATAATGAAAAACTGTTTTTT; cdr3_aa: CASSPGTNNEKLFF
clone_size: medium-sized; d_call: -; v_call: TRBV6-6; j_call: TRBJ1-5; cdr3_nt: TGTGCCAGCACCCGTGAGGGCAATCAGCCCCAGCATTTT; cdr3_aa: CASTREGNQPQHF
clone_size: many; d_call: -; v_call: TRBV29-1; j_call: TRBJ1-1; cdr3_nt: TGCAGCGCGTGGGAGACTGAAGCTTTCTTT; cdr3_aa: CSAWETEAFF
clone_size: medium-sized; d_call: TRBD2; v_call: TRBV4-2; j_call: TRBJ2-7; cdr3_nt: TGTGCCAGCAGCCAAGGTAGCGGGGGCAGCGAGCAGTACTTC; cdr3_aa: CASSQGSGGSEQYF
clone_size: many; d_call: -; v_call: TRBV5-1; j_call: TRBJ1-4; cdr3_nt: TGCGCCAGCAGAGACAGACAAAAACTGTTTTTT; cdr3_aa: CASRDRQKLFF
clone_size: many; d_call: TRBD2; v_call: TRBV20-1; j_call: TRBJ2-7; cdr3_nt: TGCAGTGCTTGTAGCGGGAGTTTCGACGAGCAGTACTTC; cdr3_aa: CSACSGSFDEQYF
clone_size: many; d_call: -; v_call: TRBV3-1; j_call: TRBJ2-2; cdr3_nt: TGTGCCAGCAGCCAAGCTTATAGACCGGGACAACCGAACACCGGGGAGCTGTTTTTT; cdr3_aa: CASSQAYRPGQPNTGELFF
clone_size: many; d_call: -; v_call: TRBV27; j_call: TRBJ1-5; cdr3_nt: TGTGCCAGCAGTCCCCTGAATCAGCCCCAGCATTTT; cdr3_aa: CASSPLNQPQHF
clone_size: many; d_call: TRBD1; v_call: TRBV19; j_call: TRBJ1-5; cdr3_nt: TGTGCCAGTAGTATACCGGGACAGGGGGCGAGTGGCAATCAGCCCCAGCATTTT; cdr3_aa: CASSIPGQGASGNQPQHF
clone_size: -; d_call: TRBD2; v_call: TRBV9; j_call: TRBJ2-1; cdr3_nt: TGTGCCAGCAGCGTCGGACTAGCGGGGGACAATGAGCAGTTCTTC; cdr3_aa: CASSVGLAGDNEQFF
clone_size: few; d_call: -; v_call: TRBV5-1; j_call: TRBJ1-1; cdr3_nt: TGCGCCAGCAGCTTGGATCAGGGATCCTCAATGAACACTGAAGCTTTCTTT; cdr3_aa: CASSLDQGSSMNTEAFF
clone_size: many; d_call: -; v_call: TRBV29-1; j_call: TRBJ2-1; cdr3_nt: TGCAGCGTTGAGGCCCGGGGGAGCTCCTACAATGAGCAGTTCTTC; cdr3_aa: CSVEARGSSYNEQFF
clone_size: many; d_call: -; v_call: TRBV4-2; j_call: TRBJ2-1; cdr3_nt: TGTGCCAGCAGCCTAACCGGGACTCCCAATGGTGTTGAGCAGTTCTTC; cdr3_aa: CASSLTGTPNGVEQFF
clone_size: many; d_call: -; v_call: TRBV20-1; j_call: TRBJ2-1; cdr3_nt: TGCAGTGCCGGACCGTACAATGAGCAGTTCTTC; cdr3_aa: CSAGPYNEQFF
clone_size: -; d_call: -; v_call: TRBV27; j_call: TRBJ2-1; cdr3_nt: TGTGCCAGCAGTGTTGACCCATACAATGAGCAGTTCTTC; cdr3_aa: CASSVDPYNEQFF
clone_size: many; d_call: TRBD1; v_call: TRBV6-5; j_call: TRBJ1-1; cdr3_nt: TGTGCCAGCAGTACCCCACAGGGGACTGAAGCTTTCTTT; cdr3_aa: CASSTPQGTEAFF
clone_size: hyperexpanded; d_call: -; v_call: TRBV9; j_call: TRBJ1-2; cdr3_nt: TGTGCCAGCACCGGGCCAGCTAACTATGGCTACACCTTC; cdr3_aa: CASTGPANYGYTF
clone_size: many; d_call: -; v_call: TRBV20-1; j_call: TRBJ1-1; cdr3_nt: TGCAGTTCTGACGGGAAGACTGAAGCTTTCTTT; cdr3_aa: CSSDGKTEAFF
clone_size: many; d_call: -; v_call: TRBV6-5; j_call: TRBJ2-3; cdr3_nt: TGTGCCAGCAGCCCTGACGGACTAAGGCAGTATTTT; cdr3_aa: CASSPDGLRQYF
clone_size: many; d_call: TRBD2; v_call: TRBV10-3; j_call: TRBJ2-1; cdr3_nt: TGTGCCATCAGTGAGGCTAGCGGGAGGGCCTACAATGAGCAGTTCTTC; cdr3_aa: CAISEASGRAYNEQFF
clone_size: many; d_call: TRBD1; v_call: TRBV29-1; j_call: TRBJ1-1; cdr3_nt: TGCAGCGTTGTTAGGACAGGGTGGACTGAAGCTTTCTTT; cdr3_aa: CSVVRTGWTEAFF
clone_size: medium-sized; d_call: TRBD1; v_call: TRBV2; j_call: TRBJ2-7; cdr3_nt: TGTGCCAGCAGTCCCCGGGACAGGCTTGGCTACGAGCAGTACTTC; cdr3_aa: CASSPRDRLGYEQYF
clone_size: medium-sized; d_call: -; v_call: TRBV4-1; j_call: TRBJ2-7; cdr3_nt: TGCGCCAGCAGCCAAGATGCAGGCTACGAGCAGTACTTC; cdr3_aa: CASSQDAGYEQYF
clone_size: many; d_call: -; v_call: TRBV7-9; j_call: TRBJ2-2; cdr3_nt: TGTGCCAGCACTTCAACCGGGGAGCGCATCACCGGGGAGCTGTTTTTT; cdr3_aa: CASTSTGERITGELFF
clone_size: many; d_call: -; v_call: TRBV5-6; j_call: TRBJ1-3; cdr3_nt: TGTGCCAGCAGCTCAGCCGGCGGACTCTCTGGAAACACCATATATTTT; cdr3_aa: CASSSAGGLSGNTIYF
clone_size: many; d_call: TRBD2; v_call: TRBV4-2; j_call: TRBJ2-2; cdr3_nt: TGTGCCAGCAGCCACGTTCTAGCGGGAGATACCGGGGAGCTGTTTTTT; cdr3_aa: CASSHVLAGDTGELFF
clone_size: many; d_call: -; v_call: TRBV7-2; j_call: TRBJ1-1; cdr3_nt: TGTGCCAGCAGCCTCCGAGTAGGAAACACTGAAGCTTTCTTT; cdr3_aa: CASSLRVGNTEAFF
clone_size: many; d_call: TRBD2; v_call: TRBV7-9; j_call: TRBJ2-4; cdr3_nt: TGTGCCAGCAGCTCCCTAGCGGGGGGGCTGAAAGCCAAAAACATTCAGTACTTC; cdr3_aa: CASSSLAGGLKAKNIQYF
clone_size: many; d_call: -; v_call: TRBV3-1; j_call: TRBJ2-2; cdr3_nt: TGTGCCAGCAGCCAAGTTACCCAGGTGGGCACCGGGGAGCTGTTTTTT; cdr3_aa: CASSQVTQVGTGELFF
clone_size: many; d_call: -; v_call: TRBV7-9; j_call: TRBJ1-3; cdr3_nt: TGTGCCAGCAGCTTAGAGGCTGGACGGATCTCTGGAAACACCATATATTTT; cdr3_aa: CASSLEAGRISGNTIYF
clone_size: many; d_call: -; v_call: TRBV12-3/TRBV12-4; j_call: TRBJ1-4; cdr3_nt: TGTGCCACCTTTGGCGGGCGGCATGAAAAACTGTTTTTT; cdr3_aa: CATFGGRHEKLFF
clone_size: many; d_call: TRBD1; v_call: TRBV4-1; j_call: TRBJ2-1; cdr3_nt: TGCGCCAGCAGCCAAGATCGGTTAACAGGGGGATCCTACAATGAGCAGTTCTTC; cdr3_aa: CASSQDRLTGGSYNEQFF
clone_size: many; d_call: -; v_call: TRBV12-3/TRBV12-4; j_call: TRBJ1-6; cdr3_nt: TGTGCCAGCAGTTTCCCCACGGCAGATAATTCACCCCTCCACTTT; cdr3_aa: CASSFPTADNSPLHF
clone_size: -; d_call: TRBD1; v_call: TRBV19; j_call: TRBJ2-7; cdr3_nt: TGTGCCAGTAGTATCCGGGACAGAGGGTCCTACGAGCAGTACTTC; cdr3_aa: CASSIRDRGSYEQYF
clone_size: -; d_call: -; v_call: TRBV7-2; j_call: TRBJ1-1; cdr3_nt: TGTGCCAGCAGCTCAAAGACAGGCCCTTTGAACACTGAAGCTTTCTTT; cdr3_aa: CASSSKTGPLNTEAFF